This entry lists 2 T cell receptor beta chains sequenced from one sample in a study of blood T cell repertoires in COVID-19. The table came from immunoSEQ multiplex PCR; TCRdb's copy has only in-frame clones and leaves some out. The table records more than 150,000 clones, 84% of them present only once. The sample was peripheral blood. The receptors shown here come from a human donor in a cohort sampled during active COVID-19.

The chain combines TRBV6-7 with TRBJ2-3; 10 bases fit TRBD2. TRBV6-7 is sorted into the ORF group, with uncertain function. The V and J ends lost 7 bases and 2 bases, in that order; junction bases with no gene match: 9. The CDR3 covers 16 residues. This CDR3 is CASTYWGTSDTDTQYF. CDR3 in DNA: TGTGCCAGCACCTACTGGGGGACTAGCGACACAGATACGCAGTATTTT.

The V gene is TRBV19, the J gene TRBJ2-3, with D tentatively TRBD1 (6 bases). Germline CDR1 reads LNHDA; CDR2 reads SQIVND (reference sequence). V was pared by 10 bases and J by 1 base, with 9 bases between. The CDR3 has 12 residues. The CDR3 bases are TGTGCCACGGACAGTGGCACAGATACGCAGTATTTT. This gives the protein CATDSGTDTQYF.